In this sample, the clone carrying this T cell receptor beta chain turned up a few times. This specimen belongs to a study of shared clonotypes between healthy human individuals. The table came from immunoSEQ multiplex PCR; TCRdb's copy has only in-frame clones and leaves some out. Of about 820,000 clones listed, 80% to 95% were seen once; the top ten hold about 24%. Cells designated naive CD8 were CD45RO-negative and were positively selected for CCR7, with terminally differentiated effector memory CD45RA+ cells excluded. The sample taken for sequencing was naive CD8+ T cells sorted from blood. The TCR comes from a man younger than 40 in good health.

CDR3 in DNA: TGTGCCAGCCACAATGGGGGAGGCTACACCTTC. It codes for CASHNGGGYTF. The chain is built from TRBV27 and TRBJ1-2, with a possible D match to TRBD1 (5 bases). The V end lost 8 bases, the J end lost 8 bases, and 12 bases lay between the germline ends. The CDR3 runs 11 residues. CDR1 and CDR2 (germline): MNHEY, SMNVEV (reference sequence).